This is a list of T cell receptor beta chains from one sample in a study of blood T cell repertoires in COVID-19. TCRdb keeps only in-frame clones here, not all; method: immunoSEQ multiplex PCR. The sample includes about 400,000 clones, 85% to 90% seen only once; the top ten take about 1.8%. Sequencing was done on a sample of PBMCs or T cells enriched from blood (not recorded which). These TCRs come from a woman in her 30s who had recovered from COVID-19. CDR3s include the opening cysteine and the closing phenylalanine or tryptophan. The D gene is left open where the match is weak. Not all rows give a size; the values are once, few, many and, for expanded clones, a class.

len	abundance	d_gene	v_gene	j_gene	CDR3nt	CDR3aa
15	.	TRBD1	TRBV3-1/TRBV3-2	TRBJ2-7	TGTGCCAGCAGCCCTACACCGGGACAGGTTACTACGATGGACTTC	CASSPTPGQVTTMDF
14	.	TRBD1	TRBV16	TRBJ1-6	TGTGCCAGCAGCCGGGACAGGGTGGATTCACCCCTCCACTTT	CASSRDRVDSPLHF
15	.	TRBD1	TRBV5-1	TRBJ1-1	TGCGCCAGCAGCCGTAATACGGGACAGGGGGCTTTAGCTTTCTTT	CASSRNTGQGALAFF
14	.	TRBD1	TRBV29-1	TRBJ2-7	TGCAGCGTTGGAATAGGGACAGGGGATGGAGAGCAGTACTTC	CSVGIGTGDGEQYF
11	.	.	TRBV20-1	TRBJ2-7	TGCAGTGCTACTCCCCGGGGGGAGCAGTACTTC	CSATPRGEQYF
14	.	.	TRBV3-1/TRBV3-2	TRBJ2-1	TGTGCCAGCAGCCAAGATCTACCGCCAAGCGAGCAGTTCTTC	CASSQDLPPSEQFF
17	.	TRBD2	TRBV5-8	TRBJ2-7	TGTGCCAGCAGCTGGGGGAAACTAGCGGGAGTATCCTACGAGCAGTACTTC	CASSWGKLAGVSYEQYF
14	.	.	TRBV27	TRBJ1-2	TGTGCCAGCAGACCCACAGGGCTCACCTATGGCTACACCTTC	CASRPTGLTYGYTF
17	.	.	TRBV4-1	TRBJ1-1	TGCGCCAGCAGCCAAGGTGAGTGGGGCACGCAGAACACTGAAGCTTTCTTT	CASSQGEWGTQNTEAFF
17	.	.	TRBV5-1	TRBJ2-2	TGCGCCAGCAGCCGTGGTGACACAGCCTCAAACACCGGGGAGCTGTTTTTT	CASSRGDTASNTGELFF
17	.	TRBD1	TRBV7-9	TRBJ1-2	TGTGCCAGCAGCTTATCCGGGACAGTCTCCCCAAACTATGGCTACACCTTC	CASSLSGTVSPNYGYTF
16	.	.	TRBV11-2	TRBJ1-3	TGTGCCAGCAGCTCCCCAAGGGGAAACTCTGGAAACACCATATATTTT	CASSSPRGNSGNTIYF
16	.	TRBD1	TRBV27	TRBJ1-6	TGTGCCAGCAGTTTCCGGGACAGGGTCTATAATTCACCCCTCCACTTT	CASSFRDRVYNSPLHF
10	.	.	TRBV2	TRBJ1-2	TGTGCCAGCAGGGGGCGCGGCTACACCTTC	CASRGRGYTF
15	.	TRBD2	TRBV4-1	TRBJ2-3	TGCGCCAGCAGCCAAGGGAATCTAGCGGGATTTACGCAGTATTTT	CASSQGNLAGFTQYF
14	.	.	TRBV6-1	TRBJ1-2	TGTGCCAGCAGTGAGGGGGCGCTGGTCTATGGCTACACCTTC	CASSEGALVYGYTF
13	.	.	TRBV18	TRBJ2-1	TGTGCCAGCTCAAACCCTGTTTCAGATGAGCAGTTCTTC	CASSNPVSDEQFF
13	.	.	TRBV28	TRBJ2-7	TGTGCCAGCAGTTTAAAGGGAGTCTACGAGCAGTACTTC	CASSLKGVYEQYF
12	.	.	TRBV28	TRBJ2-7	TGTGCCAGCAGTTTATCGTTCTACGAGCAGTACTTC	CASSLSFYEQYF
15	.	.	TRBV2	TRBJ1-2	TGTGCCAGCAGGACCCGGAGTAAGTCCTGGGATGGCTACACCTTC	CASRTRSKSWDGYTF
15	.	.	TRBV6-6	TRBJ2-3	TGTGCCAGCAGTTCCCTTTCCTTTAGCACAGATACGCAGTATTTT	CASSSLSFSTDTQYF
15	few	TRBD2	TRBV5-1	TRBJ2-7	TGCGCCAGCAGCCTAGGCGGGGGGCCGTTGCTCGAGCAGTACTTC	CASSLGGGPLLEQYF
14	.	.	TRBV7-8	TRBJ2-7	TGTGCCAGCAGCTCGCAGGGAGGGGGCTACGAGCAGTACTTC	CASSSQGGGYEQYF
15	few	.	TRBV9	TRBJ1-5	TGTGCCAGCAGCGTAGGTCAGGGAAGCAATCAGCCCCAGCATTTT	CASSVGQGSNQPQHF
14	.	TRBD2	TRBV27	TRBJ2-7	TGTGCCAGCAGTAAGACTAGCGGAGCCTACGAGCAGTACTTC	CASSKTSGAYEQYF
13	once	.	TRBV5-1	TRBJ2-7	TGCGCCAGCAGCGAGGGACACAGTGGCGAGCAGTACTTC	CASSEGHSGEQYF
14	.	TRBD1	TRBV9	TRBJ1-6	TGTGCCAGCAGCAAACAGGGGCTGAATTCACCCCTCCACTTT	CASSKQGLNSPLHF
15	.	.	TRBV5-5	TRBJ1-1	TGTGCCAGCAGCTTGGATCGTCGGAGGAACACTGAAGCTTTCTTT	CASSLDRRRNTEAFF
20	once	TRBD1	TRBV6-2/TRBV6-3	TRBJ1-6	TGTGCCAGCAGCCGCACCGGGACAGGGCGAGGATACTCCTATAATTCACCCCTCCACTTT	CASSRTGTGRGYSYNSPLHF
17	once	TRBD1	TRBV30	TRBJ2-7	TGTGCCTGGAGTGTCGGGTATGCCGGGACAGGGGACTACGAGCAGTACTTC	CAWSVGYAGTGDYEQYF
12	.	.	TRBV7-3	TRBJ2-5	TGTGCCAGCAGCATGGACAGAGAGACCCAGTACTTC	CASSMDRETQYF
15	.	.	TRBV7-9	TRBJ2-7	TGTGCCAGCAGCTACCCCGTCGGTATCACCTACGAGCAGTACTTC	CASSYPVGITYEQYF
13	.	.	TRBV12-3/TRBV12-4	TRBJ2-4	TGTGCCAGCAGTTCAGACAGCATAAACATTCAGTACTTC	CASSSDSINIQYF
15	.	.	TRBV21-1	TRBJ1-5	TGTGCCAGCAGCCACTCCGGTGCAGCGGATCAGCCCCAGCATTTT	CASSHSGAADQPQHF
19	.	TRBD1	TRBV19	TRBJ2-3	TGTGCCAGTAGACAGACAGGGGGGAACGTAAGGGGAGTCACAGATACGCAGTATTTT	CASRQTGGNVRGVTDTQYF
16	few	TRBD2	TRBV14	TRBJ2-7	TGTGCCAGCAGCCATGGGGCTAGCGGGGATTCCTACGAGCAGTACTTC	CASSHGASGDSYEQYF
14	.	.	TRBV5-5	TRBJ1-6	TGTGCCAGCACTGAGAGCTCCTATAATTCACCCCTCCACTTT	CASTESSYNSPLHF